A single sample gave rise to the 8 T cell receptor beta chains below, sequenced in a study of blood T cell repertoires in COVID-19. Here immunoSEQ multiplex PCR was the method, and the copy in TCRdb shows in-frame clones only, minus some. The sample consists of under 300,000 clones, about nine tenths of them appearing once. Sequencing used PBMCs or T cells enriched from blood (not recorded which). The receptors were sampled from a man younger than 35 who had recovered from COVID-19.

This clone was seen a handful of times. The genes are TRBV7-9 and TRBJ1-6; D is unresolved. V lost 5 bases to trimming and J lost 10 bases, with 12 bases between them. CDR1 is SEHNR and CDR2 is FQNEAQ in the germline V gene (reference sequence). The CDR3 totals 13 residues. The CDR3 nucleotides read TGTGCCAGCAGCCAAACCACGGGGTCACCCCTCCACTTT. Its protein product is CASSQTTGSPLHF.

The V gene is TRBV7-9, the J gene TRBJ1-5; D gene unclear. Germline CDR1 reads SEHNR; CDR2 reads FQNEAQ (reference sequence). This CDR3 region has 15 residues. Trimming took off 8 bases at V and 7 bases at J, with 21 bases between the two ends. CDR3 sequence: CASGSSVGRSQPQHF. In DNA form, the CDR3 reads TGTGCCAGCGGCTCAAGTGTGGGGAGATCCCAGCCCCAGCATTTT.

V is TRBV9 and J is TRBJ2-7; D possibly corresponds to TRBD2 (6 bases). V lost 0 bases, J lost 4 bases, and 14 bases lay in between. Germline assignment: CDR1 SGDLS and CDR2 YYNGEE. The CDR3 consists of 15 residues. The CDR3 DNA is TGTGCCAGCAGCGTAGGGGGGGACGGCGGATACGAGCAGTACTTC. This translates into CASSVGGDGGYEQYF. Full variable domain (outside the CDR3, taken from reference TRBV9 and TRBJ2-7): DSGVTQTPKHLITATGQRVTLRCSPRSGDLSVYWYQQSLDQGLQFLIQYYNGEERAKGNILERFSAQQFPDLHSELNLSSLELGDSALYFCASSVGGDGGYEQYFGPGTRLTVT.

The chain employs TRBV14 and TRBJ2-2; D is undetermined. Trimming took 0 bases from V and 17 from J, leaving 13 bases between them. This CDR3 has 12 residues. Per the germline V gene, CDR1 is SGHDN and CDR2 is FVKESK. In nucleotides, the CDR3 is TGTGCCAGCAGCCAAGATCTTGGCTCCCTCTTTTTT. This sequence encodes CASSQDLGSLFF. The variable domain in full, completed from reference TRBV14 and TRBJ2-2, reads EAGVTQFPSHSVIEKGQTVTLRCDPISGHDNLYWYRRVMGKEIKFLLHFVKESKQDESGMPNNRFLAERTGGTYSTLKVQPAELEDSGVYFCASSQDLGSLFFGEGSRLTVL.

The chain employs TRBV5-6 and TRBJ1-4; 8 bases fit TRBD1. Germline V lookup: CDR1 SGHDT, CDR2 YYEEEE. CDR3 size: 12 residues. J gave up 10 bases and V 6 bases, and 5 bases lay outside the gene matches. The CDR3 protein is CASKAGTGKLFF. CDR3 bases: TGTGCCAGCAAGGCCGGGACAGGAAAACTGTTTTTT.

The rearrangement links TRBV5-6 to TRBJ2-7; possible D gene TRBD2, 6 bases. CDR3 size: 14 residues. Germline V gene sequence: CDR1 SGHDT, CDR2 YYEEEE. Trimming removed 0 bases from V and 2 bases from J, with 9 bases in between. CDR3 loop: CASSLGGAAYEQYF. The CDR3 coding sequence is TGTGCCAGCAGCTTGGGCGGGGCCGCCTACGAGCAGTACTTC.

The CDR3 spells CASRPGTGDRQPQHF. In DNA form, the CDR3 reads TGTGCCAGCAGACCAGGGACAGGGGATCGTCAGCCCCAGCATTTT. The chain uses TRBV27 and TRBJ1-5, with TRBD1 matching over 10 bases. V was clipped by 6 bases and J by 6 bases; unmatched bases: 8. This CDR3 is 15 amino acids long. The germline V gene encodes CDR1 MNHEY and CDR2 SMNVEV (reference sequence).

This chain connects TRBV4-1 to TRBJ2-5, with TRBD2 matching over 9 bases. In germline, CDR1 is MGHRA, CDR2 YSYEKL. After removal of 0 bases from V and 5 bases from J, the junction contained 7 bases not matched to a gene. The CDR3 spans 16 residues. The CDR3 here is CASSQDDLAGRETQYF. Written as DNA, the CDR3 is TGCGCCAGCAGCCAAGATGACCTAGCGGGGAGGGAGACCCAGTACTTC.